These T cell receptor beta chains were read from a single sample in a study of post-analysis software for immune sequencing data. TCRdb passed the PCR reads through MiXCR, listing each CDR3 protein once. The sample gives fewer than 850,000 distinct CDR3 sequences, roughly 46% of which show up once; roughly 4.5% is in the top ten. Sequencing was carried out using blood. These receptors all come from a girl aged 5 to 17 with multiple sclerosis. Each CDR3 is given with its conserved first and last residue. A D gene is named only where the DNA matches it firmly. A clone size is listed for some rows: how often the clone was seen (once, few, many), or a class if it is expanded.

TRBJ2-7,TRBV12-3/TRBV12-4,few,NA,CASSYWAATSYEQYF,TGTGCCAGCAGTTACTGGGCGGCCACCTCCTACGAGCAGTACTTC
TRBJ2-1,TRBV10-3,few,NA,CAISEGPNNEQFF,TGTGCCATCAGTGAGGGCCCTAACAATGAGCAGTTCTTC
TRBJ2-1,TRBV20-1,few,NA,CSTFNREIIGGEQFF,TGCAGTACCTTTAACCGGGAAATTATAGGTGGTGAGCAGTTCTTC
TRBJ2-7,TRBV20-1,NA,NA,CSTLSGGISYEQYF,TGCAGCACCCTATCAGGCGGGATCTCCTACGAGCAGTACTTC
TRBJ1-1,TRBV27,NA,NA,CASSFEWGNTEAFF,TGTGCCAGCAGTTTTGAATGGGGGAACACTGAAGCTTTCTTT
TRBJ2-3,TRBV7-2,NA,NA,CASSLVAGMSPAGVTDTQYF,TGTGCCAGCAGCTTAGTCGCTGGTATGAGCCCAGCGGGTGTCACAGATACGCAGTATTTT
TRBJ2-7,TRBV20-1,NA,TRBD2,CSARDRGGGITYEQYF,TGCAGTGCTAGAGATCGGGGGGGCGGAATCACCTACGAGCAGTACTTC
TRBJ1-2,TRBV20-1,NA,NA,CSAQKPGARLSYGYTF,TGCAGTGCTCAAAAGCCAGGAGCACGACTATCCTATGGCTACACCTTC
TRBJ2-1,TRBV12-3/TRBV12-4,few,TRBD2,CASSLASGRSNEQFF,TGTGCCAGCAGTTTGGCTAGCGGGAGAAGCAATGAGCAGTTCTTC
TRBJ1-2,TRBV9,NA,TRBD1,CASSVDLETGINYGYTF,TGTGCCAGCAGCGTAGACTTAGAGACAGGGATAAACTATGGCTACACCTTC
TRBJ1-6,TRBV19,NA,TRBD1,CASSIDREENSPLHF,TGTGCCAGTAGTATCGACAGGGAAGAAAATTCACCCCTCCACTTT
TRBJ2-7,TRBV12-3/TRBV12-4,NA,TRBD2,CASSPPGAGGFNEQYF,TGTGCCAGCAGCCCGCCAGGAGCGGGAGGATTCAACGAGCAGTACTTC
TRBJ2-6,TRBV15,few,NA,CATSRLYFLDDPGANVLTF,TGTGCCACCAGCAGACTCTATTTCCTGGACGACCCTGGGGCCAACGTCCTGACTTTC
TRBJ2-1,TRBV3-1,NA,NA,CASSQVQARSYEQFF,TGTGCCAGCAGCCAAGTCCAGGCCAGAAGCTACGAGCAGTTCTTC
TRBJ2-2,TRBV29-1,NA,NA,CSVRQFPNTGELFF,TGCAGCGTTCGTCAATTCCCGAACACCGGGGAGCTGTTTTTT
TRBJ1-2,TRBV29-1,NA,NA,CSAAAGGSNYGYTF,TGCAGCGCAGCCGCGGGGGGATCCAACTATGGCTACACCTTC
TRBJ2-7,TRBV7-9,NA,NA,CASSLGVSDYEQYF,TGTGCCAGCAGCTTAGGTGTCAGCGACTACGAGCAGTACTTC
TRBJ1-1,TRBV6-1,NA,NA,CALLGGASNTEAFF,TGTGCCCTTCTGGGGGGGGCGAGCAACACTGAAGCTTTCTTT
TRBJ1-2,TRBV7-2,NA,NA,CASSSGGPGPYGYTF,TGTGCCAGCAGCTCGGGGGGGCCAGGCCCCTATGGCTACACCTTC
TRBJ2-5,TRBV20-1,few,TRBD1,CSAEAGGNGKETQYF,TGCAGTGCGGAAGCAGGGGGCAATGGTAAAGAGACCCAGTACTTC
TRBJ2-7,TRBV4-1,NA,NA,CASSQAGGQDYEQYF,TGCGCCAGCAGCCAAGCGGGGGGACAAGACTACGAGCAGTACTTC
TRBJ1-2,TRBV6-5,NA,NA,CASSYAAINYGYTF,TGTGCCAGCAGTTACGCAGCGATTAACTATGGCTACACCTTC
TRBJ1-5,TRBV28,NA,NA,CASEGLWNQPQHF,TGTGCCAGTGAGGGGTTGTGGAATCAGCCCCAGCATTTT
TRBJ1-5,TRBV4-3,NA,NA,CASSQARGRQPQHF,TGCGCCAGCAGCCAAGCCCGAGGGCGCCAGCCCCAGCATTTT
TRBJ2-3,TRBV4-1,few,TRBD2,CASSLGGGGRTDTQYF,TGCGCCAGCAGCCTAGGTGGTGGCGGGAGGACAGATACGCAGTATTTT
TRBJ2-3,TRBV5-1,NA,NA,CASSPRTARTDTQYF,TGCGCCAGCAGCCCACGGACAGCTCGCACAGATACGCAGTATTTT
TRBJ2-3,TRBV27,NA,TRBD2,CASSLKHISGRAYPDTQYF,TGTGCCAGCAGTTTAAAACATATCAGCGGGAGGGCCTACCCAGATACGCAGTATTTT
TRBJ2-5,TRBV15,NA,TRBD2,CATGTSYREGETQYF,TGTGCCACCGGCACTAGCTACCGGGAGGGAGAGACCCAGTACTTC
TRBJ2-3,TRBV7-9,NA,NA,CASSRTAHTQYF,TGTGCCAGCAGTCGGACAGCTCATACGCAGTATTTT
TRBJ2-1,TRBV2,NA,NA,CASTQQGFSYNEQFF,TGTGCCAGCACCCAACAGGGATTCTCCTACAATGAGCAGTTCTTC
TRBJ2-1,TRBV9,few,NA,CASSVATGGLRTHEQFF,TGTGCCAGCAGCGTAGCTACCGGGGGGCTCCGGACCCATGAGCAGTTCTTC
TRBJ2-5,TRBV7-7,NA,NA,CASSPGWELETQYF,TGTGCTAGCAGCCCAGGTTGGGAGTTGGAGACCCAGTACTTC
TRBJ2-7,TRBV12-3/TRBV12-4,few,NA,CASRPDRSSYEQYF,TGTGCCAGCAGACCCGACAGGAGCTCCTACGAGCAGTACTTC
TRBJ2-5,TRBV6-5,few,NA,CASSYSTGSQETQYF,TGTGCCAGCAGTTACTCGACCGGCAGTCAAGAGACCCAGTACTTC
TRBJ2-1,TRBV12-3/TRBV12-4,NA,NA,CASSFTSSNEQFF,TGTGCCAGCAGTTTTACTAGTAGCAATGAGCAGTTCTTC
TRBJ2-7,TRBV5-1,few,NA,CASSTTSSYEQYF,TGCGCCAGCAGTACGACCAGCTCCTACGAGCAGTACTTC
TRBJ2-1,TRBV4-3,few,NA,CASSQGVPWGYNEQFF,TGCGCCAGCAGCCAAGGGGTTCCATGGGGTTACAATGAGCAGTTCTTC
TRBJ2-1,TRBV12-5,NA,NA,CASGFSSYNEQFF,TGTGCTAGTGGTTTTAGTTCCTACAATGAGCAGTTCTTC
TRBJ2-1,TRBV27,few,TRBD2,CATQSGGGSSYNEQFF,TGTGCCACCCAATCTGGGGGGGGGAGCTCCTACAATGAGCAGTTCTTC
TRBJ2-1,TRBV7-2,few,TRBD2,CASSLVRATGDYRGNEQFF,TGTGCCAGCAGCTTAGTACGGGCCACCGGGGACTATAGGGGCAATGAGCAGTTCTTC